The clone carrying this T cell receptor (beta chain) was recorded once. Produced via immunoSEQ multiplex PCR; TCRdb's table is partial and in-frame only. The data contain under 45,000 clones, about 93% of them seen just once; the ten biggest clones take up roughly 6.4%. Per germline, CDR1 ENHRY and CDR2 SYGVKD. The CDR3 sequence is 17 residues long. V was clipped by 0 bases and J by 4 bases, with 16 bases between them. The data are from a study of T cells in tuberculosis. J is TRBJ2-1 and V is TRBV10-3; tentatively, D is TRBD2 (7 bases). The sequenced sample was PBMCs. This receptor was obtained from a donor aged 10-30 years with latent tuberculosis or without tuberculosis infection. The CDR3 DNA is TGTGCCATCAGTGAGTCTCGTGGCGGGGGCCTTTACAATGAGCAGTTCTTC. Protein sequence: CAISESRGGGLYNEQFF.